This T cell receptor beta chain emerged from a study of blood T cell repertoires in COVID-19. Turning to the study itself: Samples of COVID-19 (acute and convalescent) were obtained from the United States, Italy and Spain. Nucleic acid was either cDNA or gDNA, and it came from T cells, B-cell-depleted T cells, or PBMCs.

The CDR3 extends over 16 amino acids. Germline CDR1 and CDR2: SGHVS and FNYEAQ. J gave up 2 bases and V 5 bases, and 11 bases lay outside the gene matches. Per the original methods: Scientists estimated how many nucleated cells there were by amplifying reference gene primers. Here immunoSEQ multiplex PCR was the method, and the copy in TCRdb shows in-frame clones only, minus some. V and J calls and clone size are as listed in that table; D and trimming were resolved from the DNA. Here the sample spans some 200,000 clones, 70% to 90% being singletons. This sequence originates from a man in his forties with active or convalescent COVID-19. This chain joins TRBV7-6 and TRBJ1-1; 7 nucleotides line up with TRBD1. The sample consisted of peripheral blood. The CDR3 here is CASSAHRDRTNTEAFF. The CDR3 DNA sequence: TGTGCCAGCAGCGCGCATCGGGACAGAACCAACACTGAAGCTTTCTTT.